This TCR beta chain was obtained from a study of CDR3 diversity in severe acne. TCRdb itself ran the PCR reads through MiXCR, one entry per CDR3 protein. The table has about 84,000 distinct CDR3 sequences, around 49% seen once. This clonotype appeared once. The CDR3 consists of 16 residues. V lost 3 bases to trimming and J lost 1 base; unmatched junction nucleotides: 6. The germline CDR1 and CDR2 sequences are DFQATT and SNEGSKA (reference sequence). The V gene is TRBV20-1, the J gene TRBJ2-7; TRBD2 matches at 13 bases. Sequenced input: blood. This TCR was sampled from a male donor in good health, without acne. CDR3 protein: CSARRTSGSGSYEQYF. CDR3 nucleotide sequence: TGCAGTGCTAGGAGGACTAGCGGGAGCGGATCCTACGAGCAGTACTTC.